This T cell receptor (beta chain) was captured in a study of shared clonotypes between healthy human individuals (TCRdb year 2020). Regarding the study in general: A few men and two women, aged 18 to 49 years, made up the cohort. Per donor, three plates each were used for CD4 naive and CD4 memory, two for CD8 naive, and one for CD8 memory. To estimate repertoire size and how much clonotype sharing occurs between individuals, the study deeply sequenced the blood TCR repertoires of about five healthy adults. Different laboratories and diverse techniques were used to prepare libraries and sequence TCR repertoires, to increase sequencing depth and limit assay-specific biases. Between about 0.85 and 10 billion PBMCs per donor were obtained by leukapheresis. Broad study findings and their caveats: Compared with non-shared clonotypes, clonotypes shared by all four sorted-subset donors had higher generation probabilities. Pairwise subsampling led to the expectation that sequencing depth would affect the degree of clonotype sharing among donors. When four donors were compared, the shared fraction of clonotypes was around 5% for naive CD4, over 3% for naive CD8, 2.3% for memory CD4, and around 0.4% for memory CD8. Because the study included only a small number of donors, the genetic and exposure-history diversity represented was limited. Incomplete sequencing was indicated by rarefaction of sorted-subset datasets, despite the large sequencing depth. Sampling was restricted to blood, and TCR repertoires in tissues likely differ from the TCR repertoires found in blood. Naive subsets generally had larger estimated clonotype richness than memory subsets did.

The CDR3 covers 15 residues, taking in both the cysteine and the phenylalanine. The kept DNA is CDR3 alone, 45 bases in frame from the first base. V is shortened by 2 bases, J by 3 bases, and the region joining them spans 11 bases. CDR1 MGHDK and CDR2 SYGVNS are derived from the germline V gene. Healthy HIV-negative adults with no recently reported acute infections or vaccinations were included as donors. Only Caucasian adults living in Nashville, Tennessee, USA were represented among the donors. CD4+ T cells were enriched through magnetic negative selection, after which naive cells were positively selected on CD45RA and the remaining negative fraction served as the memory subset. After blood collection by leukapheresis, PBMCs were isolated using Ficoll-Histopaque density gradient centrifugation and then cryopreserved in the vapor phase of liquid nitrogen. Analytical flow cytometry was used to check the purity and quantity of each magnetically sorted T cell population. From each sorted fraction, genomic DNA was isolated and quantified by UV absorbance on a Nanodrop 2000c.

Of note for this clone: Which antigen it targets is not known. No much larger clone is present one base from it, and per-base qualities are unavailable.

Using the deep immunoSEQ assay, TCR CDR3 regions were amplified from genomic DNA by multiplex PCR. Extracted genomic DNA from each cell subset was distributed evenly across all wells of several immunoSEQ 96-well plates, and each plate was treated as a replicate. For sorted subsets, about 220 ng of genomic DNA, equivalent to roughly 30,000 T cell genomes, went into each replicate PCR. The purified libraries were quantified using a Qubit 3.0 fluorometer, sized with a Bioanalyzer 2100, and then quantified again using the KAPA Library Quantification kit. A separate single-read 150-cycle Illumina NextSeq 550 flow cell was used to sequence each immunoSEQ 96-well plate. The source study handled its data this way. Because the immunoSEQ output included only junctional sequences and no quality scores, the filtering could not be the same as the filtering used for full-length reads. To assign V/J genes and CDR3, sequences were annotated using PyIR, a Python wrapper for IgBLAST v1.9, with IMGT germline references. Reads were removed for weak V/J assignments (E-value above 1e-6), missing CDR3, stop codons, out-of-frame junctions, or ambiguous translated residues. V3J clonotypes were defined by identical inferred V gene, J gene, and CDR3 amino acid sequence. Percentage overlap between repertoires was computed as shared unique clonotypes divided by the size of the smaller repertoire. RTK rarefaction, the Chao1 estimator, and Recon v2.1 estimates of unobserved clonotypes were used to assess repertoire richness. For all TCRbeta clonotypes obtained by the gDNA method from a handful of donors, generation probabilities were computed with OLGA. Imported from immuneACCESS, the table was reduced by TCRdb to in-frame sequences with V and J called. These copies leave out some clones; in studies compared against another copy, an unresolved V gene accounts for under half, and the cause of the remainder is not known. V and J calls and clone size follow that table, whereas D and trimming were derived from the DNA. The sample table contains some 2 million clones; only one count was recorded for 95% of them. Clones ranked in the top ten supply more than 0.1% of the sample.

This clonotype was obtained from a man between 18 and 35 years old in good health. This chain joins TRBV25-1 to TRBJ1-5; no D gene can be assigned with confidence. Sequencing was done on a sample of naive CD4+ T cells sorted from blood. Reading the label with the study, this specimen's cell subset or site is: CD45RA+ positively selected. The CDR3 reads CASSEGSTPNQPQHF. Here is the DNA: TGTGCCAGCAGTGAAGGATCTACCCCCAATCAGCCCCAGCATTTT.